This T cell receptor beta chain was profiled in a study of radiation and T cells in renal cell carcinoma. As for the study in general: Nephrectomy followed 15 Gy stereotactic body radiation by 4 weeks. Findings of the study overall: Without pretreatment biopsies, baseline tumor clonotype presence was undetermined. From baseline, blood top tumor clonotypes peaked at 2 weeks post-radiation.

With regard to this clone: Its antigen remains unidentified. Relative to the germline gene, one junction end is altered; a read error may explain this.

Assay used: immunoSEQ multiplex PCR; TCRdb lists only in-frame clones, some missing. The profile shows about 130,000 clones, about 81% of them singletons. This CDR3 region has 16 residues. Germline V lookup: CDR1 SSHAT, CDR2 FNYEAQ (reference sequence). Stated time point: blood 2 weeks post-SBRT. Regarding treatment: 15 Gy SBRT to primary tumor, nephrectomy 4 weeks later. Serial blood draws occurred at baseline and 2 and 4 weeks post-SBRT. The receptor was isolated from a man aged 45-65 years with renal cell carcinoma. V usage is TRBV7-7 and J usage is TRBJ1-4; D gene ambiguous. The starting material was blood, obtained from a patient whose treatment included radiotherapy and nephrectomy. The CDR3 sequence: CASSWFERAANEKLFF. Written as DNA, the CDR3 is TGTGCTAGCAGCTGGTTCGAAAGGGCGGCTAATGAAAAACTGTTTTTT.